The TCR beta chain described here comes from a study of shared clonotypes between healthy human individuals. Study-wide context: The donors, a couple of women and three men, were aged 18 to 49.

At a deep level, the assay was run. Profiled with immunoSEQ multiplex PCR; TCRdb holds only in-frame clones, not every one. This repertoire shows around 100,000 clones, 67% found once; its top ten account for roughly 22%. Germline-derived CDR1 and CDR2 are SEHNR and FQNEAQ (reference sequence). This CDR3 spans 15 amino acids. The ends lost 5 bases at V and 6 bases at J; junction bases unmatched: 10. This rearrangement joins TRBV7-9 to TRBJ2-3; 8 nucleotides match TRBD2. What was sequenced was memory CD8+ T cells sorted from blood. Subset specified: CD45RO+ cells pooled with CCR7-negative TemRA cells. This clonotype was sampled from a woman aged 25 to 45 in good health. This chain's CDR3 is CASSPGAGVDDTQYF. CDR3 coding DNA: TGTGCCAGCAGCCCGGGAGCGGGAGTAGATGATACGCAGTATTTT. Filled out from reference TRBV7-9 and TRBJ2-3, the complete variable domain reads DTGVSQNPRHKITKRGQNVTFRCDPISEHNRLYWYRQTLGQGPEFLTYFQNEAQLEKSRLLSDRFSAERPKGSFSTLEIQRTEQGDSAMYLCASSPGAGVDDTQYFGPGTRLTVL.